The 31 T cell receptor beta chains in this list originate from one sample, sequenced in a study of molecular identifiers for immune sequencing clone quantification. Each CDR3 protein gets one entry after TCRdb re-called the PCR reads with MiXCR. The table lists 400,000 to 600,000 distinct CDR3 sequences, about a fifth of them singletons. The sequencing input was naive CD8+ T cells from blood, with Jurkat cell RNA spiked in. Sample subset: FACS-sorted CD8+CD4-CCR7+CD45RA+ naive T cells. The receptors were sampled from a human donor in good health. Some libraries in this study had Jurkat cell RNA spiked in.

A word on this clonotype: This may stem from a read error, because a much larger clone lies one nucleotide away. Written as DNA, the CDR3 is TGTGCCAGCAGTTACTGGACCACCGGGGAGCTGCTTTTT. Protein sequence: CASSYWTTGELLF. The rearrangement uses TRBV6-2 or TRBV6-3 and TRBJ2-2, with D maybe TRBD2 (5 bases). The CDR3 is 13 amino acids. Germline V gene data show CDR1 as MNHEY and CDR2 as SVGEGT.

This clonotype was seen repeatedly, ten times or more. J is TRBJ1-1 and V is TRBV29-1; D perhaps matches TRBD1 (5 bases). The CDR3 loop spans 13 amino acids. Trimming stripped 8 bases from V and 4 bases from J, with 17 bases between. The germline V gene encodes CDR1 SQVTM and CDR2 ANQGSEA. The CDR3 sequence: CSPALLGATEAFF. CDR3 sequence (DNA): TGCAGCCCAGCGCTTCTAGGGGCCACTGAAGCTTTCTTT.

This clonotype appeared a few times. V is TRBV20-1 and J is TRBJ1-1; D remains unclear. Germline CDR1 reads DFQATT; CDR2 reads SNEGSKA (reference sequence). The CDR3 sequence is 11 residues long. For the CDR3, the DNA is TGCACTCCTAGTGTAGGGCTTGAAGCTTTCTTT. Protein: CTPSVGLEAFF.

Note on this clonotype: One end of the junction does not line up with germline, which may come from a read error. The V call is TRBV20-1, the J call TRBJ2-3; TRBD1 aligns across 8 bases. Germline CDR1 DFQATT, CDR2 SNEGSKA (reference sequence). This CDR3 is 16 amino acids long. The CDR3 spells CGAQNPGQVTLDTQCF. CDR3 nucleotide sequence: TGCGGTGCTCAGAACCCGGGACAGGTGACTTTGGATACGCAGTGTTTT.

CDR3 nucleotides: TGTGCCAGCACCATGCTGGAAGAGACCCAGTACTTC. Its protein is CASTMLEETQYF. The V gene is TRBV7-9, the J gene TRBJ2-5; D gene uncertain. Germline CDR1 and CDR2: SEHNR and FQNEAQ (reference sequence). Trimming removed 7 bases from V and 3 bases from J, with 9 bases in between. This CDR3 is built from 12 residues. Full variable domain (rest looked up from reference TRBV7-9 and TRBJ2-5): DTGVSQNPRHKITKRGQNVTFRCDPISEHNRLYWYRQTLGQGPEFLTYFQNEAQLEKSRLLSDRFSAERPKGSFSTLEIQRTEQGDSAMYLCASTMLEETQYFGPGTRLLVL.

The CDR3 spells CASSEGSTRRTEAFF. In DNA, the CDR3 is TGTGCCAGCAGTGAAGGGAGTACCCGGAGGACTGAAGCTTTCTTT. The chain carries TRBV2 and TRBJ1-1; D not resolved. Germline V gives CDR1 SNHLY, CDR2 FYNNEI. V lost 1 base to trimming and J lost 5 bases, with 14 bases between them. CDR3 length: 15 amino acids.

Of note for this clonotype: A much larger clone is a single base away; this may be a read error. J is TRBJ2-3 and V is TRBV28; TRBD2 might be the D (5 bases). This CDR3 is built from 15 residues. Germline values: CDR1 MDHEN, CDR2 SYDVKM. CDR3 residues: CACRPSTVGRDTQYF. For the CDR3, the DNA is TGTGCCTGCAGACCTAGCACAGTGGGCCGAGATACGCAGTATTTT.

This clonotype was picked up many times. CDR3 residues: CASSPPASVRENIQYF. CDR3 sequence (DNA): TGTGCCAGCTCACCACCGGCGTCAGTACGGGAAAACATTCAGTACTTC. The chain combines TRBV18 with TRBJ2-4; D ambiguous. Germline CDR1 KGHSH, CDR2 LQKENI. V was trimmed by 0 bases and J by 5 bases, leaving 14 bases between them. The CDR3 spans 16 residues.

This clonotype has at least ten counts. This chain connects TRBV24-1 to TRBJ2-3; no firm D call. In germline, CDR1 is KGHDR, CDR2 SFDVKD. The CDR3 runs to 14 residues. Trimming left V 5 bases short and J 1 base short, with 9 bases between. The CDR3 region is CATSVASGTDTQYF. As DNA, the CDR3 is TGTGCCACCAGTGTAGCCAGCGGCACAGATACGCAGTATTTT.

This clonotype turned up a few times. The CDR3 here is CASKSYYEQYF. The CDR3 DNA sequence: TGTGCCAGCAAGAGTTACTACGAGCAGTACTTC. The V and J genes are TRBV2 and TRBJ2-7; D remains ambiguous. Trimming took 7 bases from V and 3 from J, leaving 7 bases between them. This CDR3 comprises 11 residues. Germline loops: CDR1 SNHLY, CDR2 FYNNEI.

CDR3 sequence reads: CASSKAEGSGANVLTF. CDR3 DNA: TGTGCCAGCAGCAAAGCAGAGGGGTCTGGGGCCAACGTCCTGACTTTC. V gene TRBV21-1 combines with J gene TRBJ2-6; TRBD1, the D gene given by the table, was not confirmed from the DNA. TRBV21-1 is deemed a pseudogene. The CDR3 is made up of 16 amino acids.

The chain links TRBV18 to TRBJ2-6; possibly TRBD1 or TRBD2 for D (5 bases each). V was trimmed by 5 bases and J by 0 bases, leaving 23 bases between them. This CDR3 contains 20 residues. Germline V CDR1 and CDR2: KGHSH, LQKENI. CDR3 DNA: TGTGCCAGCTCAGCGTATTCTCCCGGGACCTGGGACTCTGGGGCCAACGTCCTGACTTTC. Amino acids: CASSAYSPGTWDSGANVLTF.

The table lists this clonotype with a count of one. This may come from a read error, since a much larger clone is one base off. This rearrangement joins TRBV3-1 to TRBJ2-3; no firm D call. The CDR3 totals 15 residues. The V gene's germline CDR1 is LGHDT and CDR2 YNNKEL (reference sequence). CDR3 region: CAGSQEWSSTDTQYF. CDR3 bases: TGTGCCGGCAGCCAAGAATGGTCTAGCACAGATACGCAGTATTTT.

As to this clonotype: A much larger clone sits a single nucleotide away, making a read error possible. The CDR3 coding sequence is TGCAGTGCTAGTGTTAGCGGGGACTACGAGCAGTACTTC. This codes for CSASVSGDYEQYF. The V gene is TRBV20-1, the J gene TRBJ2-7, with TRBD2 matching over 8 bases. The CDR3 runs to 13 residues. With 3 bases clipped from V and 3 bases from J, the junction kept 4 bases outside the gene matches. The germline gives CDR1 DFQATT, CDR2 SNEGSKA (reference sequence).

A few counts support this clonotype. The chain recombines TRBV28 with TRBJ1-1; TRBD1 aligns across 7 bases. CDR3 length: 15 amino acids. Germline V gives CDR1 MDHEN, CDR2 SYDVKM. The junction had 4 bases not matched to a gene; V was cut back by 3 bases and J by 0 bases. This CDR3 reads CASSFRGVMNTEAFF. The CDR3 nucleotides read TGTGCCAGCAGTTTCAGGGGGGTAATGAACACTGAAGCTTTCTTT.

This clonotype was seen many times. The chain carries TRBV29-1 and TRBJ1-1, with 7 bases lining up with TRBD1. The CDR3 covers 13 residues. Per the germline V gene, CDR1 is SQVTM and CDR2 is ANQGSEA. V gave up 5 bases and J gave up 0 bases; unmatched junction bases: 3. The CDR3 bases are TGCAGCGTTATGACAGGGCTGAACACTGAAGCTTTCTTT. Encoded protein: CSVMTGLNTEAFF.

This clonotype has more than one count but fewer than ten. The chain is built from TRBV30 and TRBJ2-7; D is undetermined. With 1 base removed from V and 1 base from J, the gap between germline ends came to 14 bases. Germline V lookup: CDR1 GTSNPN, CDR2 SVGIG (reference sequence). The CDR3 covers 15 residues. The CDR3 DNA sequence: TGTGCCTGGAGTGGGATGACAACCTCGTCCTACGAGCAGTACTTC. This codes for CAWSGMTTSSYEQYF.

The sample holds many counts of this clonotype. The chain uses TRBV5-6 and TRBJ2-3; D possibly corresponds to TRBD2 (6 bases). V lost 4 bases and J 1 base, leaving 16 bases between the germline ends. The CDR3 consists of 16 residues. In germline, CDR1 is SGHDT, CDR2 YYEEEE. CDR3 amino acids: CASSLERREGTDTQYF. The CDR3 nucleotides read TGTGCCAGCAGCCTAGAGCGGAGGGAAGGCACAGATACGCAGTATTTT.

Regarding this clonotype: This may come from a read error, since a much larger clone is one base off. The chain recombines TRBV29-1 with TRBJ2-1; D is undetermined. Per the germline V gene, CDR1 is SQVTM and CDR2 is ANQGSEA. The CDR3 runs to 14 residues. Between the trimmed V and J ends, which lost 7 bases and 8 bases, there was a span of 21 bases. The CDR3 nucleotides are TGCAGCGCTGATAGTTGGCCAGGCGAGGATGAGCAGTTCTTC. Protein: CSADSWPGEDEQFF.

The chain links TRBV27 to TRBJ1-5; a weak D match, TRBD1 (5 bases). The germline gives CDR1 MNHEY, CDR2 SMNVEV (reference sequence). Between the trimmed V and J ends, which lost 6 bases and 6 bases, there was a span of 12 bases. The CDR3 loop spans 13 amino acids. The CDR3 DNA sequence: TGTGCCAGCAGCCTGGATCAGGGTCAGCCCCAGCATTTT. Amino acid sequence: CASSLDQGQPQHF.

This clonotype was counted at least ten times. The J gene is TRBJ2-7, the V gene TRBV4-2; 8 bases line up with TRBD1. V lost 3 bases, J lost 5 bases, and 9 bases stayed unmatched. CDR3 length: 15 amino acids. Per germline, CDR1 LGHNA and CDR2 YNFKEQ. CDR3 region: CASSHGGRGRDEQYF. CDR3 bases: TGTGCCAGCAGCCATGGCGGCAGGGGGCGAGACGAGCAGTACTTC.

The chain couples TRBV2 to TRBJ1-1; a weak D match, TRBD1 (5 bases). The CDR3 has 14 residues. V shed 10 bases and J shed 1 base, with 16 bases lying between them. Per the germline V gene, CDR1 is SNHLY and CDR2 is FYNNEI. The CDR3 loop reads CAIEGGHSNTEAFF. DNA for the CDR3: TGTGCCATCGAGGGCGGACATTCGAACACTGAAGCTTTCTTT.

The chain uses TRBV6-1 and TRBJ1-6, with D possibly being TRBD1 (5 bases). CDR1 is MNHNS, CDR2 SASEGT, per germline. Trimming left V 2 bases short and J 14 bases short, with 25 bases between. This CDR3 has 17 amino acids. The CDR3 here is CASSESRGGVPAVALHF. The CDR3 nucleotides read TGTGCCAGCAGTGAATCGAGAGGAGGGGTTCCCGCGGTCGCCCTCCACTTT.

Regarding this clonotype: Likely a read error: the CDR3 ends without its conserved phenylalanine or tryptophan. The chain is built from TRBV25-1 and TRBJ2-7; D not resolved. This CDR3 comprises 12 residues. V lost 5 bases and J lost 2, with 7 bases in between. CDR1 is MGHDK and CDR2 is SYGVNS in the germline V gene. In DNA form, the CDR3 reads TGTGCCAGCAGTACCTCGGCCTACGAGCAGTACCTC. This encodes CASSTSAYEQYL.

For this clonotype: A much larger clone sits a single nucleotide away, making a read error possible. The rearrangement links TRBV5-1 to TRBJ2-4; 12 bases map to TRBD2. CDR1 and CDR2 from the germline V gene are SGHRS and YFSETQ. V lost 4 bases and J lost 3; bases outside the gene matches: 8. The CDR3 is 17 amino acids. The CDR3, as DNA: TGCGCCAGCAGCCAAACGACTAGCGGGAGAGGCAAAAACATTCAGTACTTC. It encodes CASSQTTSGRGKNIQYF.

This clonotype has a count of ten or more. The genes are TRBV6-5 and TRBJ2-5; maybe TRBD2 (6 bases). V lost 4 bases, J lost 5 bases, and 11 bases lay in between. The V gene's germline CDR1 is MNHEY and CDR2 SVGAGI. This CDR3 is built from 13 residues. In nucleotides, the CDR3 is TGTGCCAGCAGTTTATCTAGCGTCGAGACCCAGTACTTC. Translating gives CASSLSSVETQYF.

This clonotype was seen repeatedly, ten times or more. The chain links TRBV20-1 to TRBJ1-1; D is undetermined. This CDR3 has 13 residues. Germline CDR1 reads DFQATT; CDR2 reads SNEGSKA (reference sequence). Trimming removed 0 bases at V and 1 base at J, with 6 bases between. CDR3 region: CSARDRANTEAFF. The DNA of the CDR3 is TGCAGTGCTAGAGATCGGGCGAACACTGAAGCTTTCTTT.

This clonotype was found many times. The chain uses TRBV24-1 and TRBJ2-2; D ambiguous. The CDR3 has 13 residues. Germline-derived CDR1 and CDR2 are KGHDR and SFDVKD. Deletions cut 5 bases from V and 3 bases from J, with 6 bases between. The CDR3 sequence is CATSVGYTGELFF. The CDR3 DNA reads TGTGCCACCAGTGTGGGCTACACCGGGGAGCTGTTTTTT.

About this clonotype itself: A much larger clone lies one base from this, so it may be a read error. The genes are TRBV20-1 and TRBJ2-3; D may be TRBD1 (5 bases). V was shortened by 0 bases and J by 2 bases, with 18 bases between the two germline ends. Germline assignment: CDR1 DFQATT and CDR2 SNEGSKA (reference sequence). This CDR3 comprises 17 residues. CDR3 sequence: CSARDSFSRVLTDTQYF. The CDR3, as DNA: TGCAGTGCTAGAGATAGCTTCAGCAGGGTCCTCACAGATACGCAGTATTTT.

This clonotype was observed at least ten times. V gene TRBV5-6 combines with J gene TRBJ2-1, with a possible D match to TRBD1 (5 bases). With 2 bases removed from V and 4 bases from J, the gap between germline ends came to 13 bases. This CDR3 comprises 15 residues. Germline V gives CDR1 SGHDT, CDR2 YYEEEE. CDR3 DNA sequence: TGTGCCAGCAGCTTTATCACAGGACCTTACAATGAGCAGTTCTTC. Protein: CASSFITGPYNEQFF.

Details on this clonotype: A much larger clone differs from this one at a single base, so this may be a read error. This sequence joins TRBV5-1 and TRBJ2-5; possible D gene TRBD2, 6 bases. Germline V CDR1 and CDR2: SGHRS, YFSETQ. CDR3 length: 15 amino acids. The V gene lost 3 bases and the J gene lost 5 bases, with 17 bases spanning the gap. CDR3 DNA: TGCGCCAGCAGCTATTGTGGGCGCGGGATGGAGACCCAGTACTTC. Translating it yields CASSYCGRGMETQYF. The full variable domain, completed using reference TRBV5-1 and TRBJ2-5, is KAGVTQTPRYLIKTRGQQVTLSCSPISGHRSVSWYQQTPGQGLQFLFEYFSETQRNKGNFPGRFSGRQFSNSRSEMNVSTLELGDSALYLCASSYCGRGMETQYFGPGTRLLVL.